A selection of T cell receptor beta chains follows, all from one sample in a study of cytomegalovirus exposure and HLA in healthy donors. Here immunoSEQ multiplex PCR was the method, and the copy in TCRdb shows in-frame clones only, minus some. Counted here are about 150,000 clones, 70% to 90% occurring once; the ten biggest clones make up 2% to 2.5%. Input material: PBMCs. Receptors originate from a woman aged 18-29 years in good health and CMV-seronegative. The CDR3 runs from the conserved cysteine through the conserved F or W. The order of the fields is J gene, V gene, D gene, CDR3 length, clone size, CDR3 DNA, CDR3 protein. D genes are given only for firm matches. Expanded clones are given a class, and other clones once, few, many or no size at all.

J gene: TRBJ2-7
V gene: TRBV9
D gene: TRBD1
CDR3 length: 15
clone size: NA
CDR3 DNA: TGTGCCAGCAGCTTCCGGGACAGGGGGTTTTACGAGCAGTACTTC
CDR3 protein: CASSFRDRGFYEQYF

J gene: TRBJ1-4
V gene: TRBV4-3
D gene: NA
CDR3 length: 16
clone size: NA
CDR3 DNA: TGCGCCAGCAGCCAAAGGGGGGGAGAATGGGATGAAAAACTGTTTTTT
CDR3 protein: CASSQRGGEWDEKLFF

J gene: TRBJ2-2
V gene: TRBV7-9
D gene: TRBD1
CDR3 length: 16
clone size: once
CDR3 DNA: TGTGCCAGCAGCCCTCCGGACAGGGGGCTCGGCGGGGAGCTGTTTTTT
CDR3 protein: CASSPPDRGLGGELFF

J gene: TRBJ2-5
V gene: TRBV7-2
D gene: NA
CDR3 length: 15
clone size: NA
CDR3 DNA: TGTGCCAGCAGCCGACCCCCCAGACTAGTGGAGACCCAGTACTTC
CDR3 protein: CASSRPPRLVETQYF

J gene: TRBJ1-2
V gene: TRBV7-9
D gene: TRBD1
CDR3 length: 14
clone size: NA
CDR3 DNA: TGTGCCAGCAGCTTGACAGGGGCTGGCTATGGCTACACCTTC
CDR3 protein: CASSLTGAGYGYTF

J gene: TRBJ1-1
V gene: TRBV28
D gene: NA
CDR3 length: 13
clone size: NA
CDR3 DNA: TGTGCCAGCAGTTTACCGGGGAGAGGTGAAGCTTTCTTT
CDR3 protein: CASSLPGRGEAFF

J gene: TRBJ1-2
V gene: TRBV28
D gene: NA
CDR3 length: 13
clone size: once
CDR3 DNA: TGTGCCAGCAGGACCCCAGGGGCGGATGGCTACACCTTC
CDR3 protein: CASRTPGADGYTF

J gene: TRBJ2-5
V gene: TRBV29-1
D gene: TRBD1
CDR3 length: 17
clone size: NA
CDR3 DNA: TGCAGCGTTGATGGGACAGAACTTCCCAACCTCTTAGAGACCCAGTACTTC
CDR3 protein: CSVDGTELPNLLETQYF

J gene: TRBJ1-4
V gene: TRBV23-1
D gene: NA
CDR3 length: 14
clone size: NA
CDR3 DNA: TGCGACCATAAGGGGACTCCCTCTAATGAAAAACTGTTTTTT
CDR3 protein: CDHKGTPSNEKLFF

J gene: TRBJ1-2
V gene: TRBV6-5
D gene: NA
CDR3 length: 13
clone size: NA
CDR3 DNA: TGTGCCAGCAGTTACTCAGGGGTATCCGGCTACACCTTC
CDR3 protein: CASSYSGVSGYTF

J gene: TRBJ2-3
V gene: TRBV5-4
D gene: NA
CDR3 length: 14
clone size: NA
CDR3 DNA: TGTGCCAGCAGCTTGGGACAGAGCACAGATACGCAGTATTTT
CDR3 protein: CASSLGQSTDTQYF

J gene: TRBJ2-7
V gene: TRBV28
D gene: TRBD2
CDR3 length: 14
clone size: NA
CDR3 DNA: TGTGCCAGCACCCCTGTAGCGGGAGCCCACGAGCAGTACTTC
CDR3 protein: CASTPVAGAHEQYF

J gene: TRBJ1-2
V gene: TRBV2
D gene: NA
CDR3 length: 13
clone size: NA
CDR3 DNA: TGTGCCAGCAGTTGGAGTGGGTCGGGTGGCTACACCTTC
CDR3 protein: CASSWSGSGGYTF

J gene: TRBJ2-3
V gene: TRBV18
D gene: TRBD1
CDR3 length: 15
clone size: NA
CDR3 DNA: TGTGCCAGCTCACCACGACAGGGGATGACAGATACGCAGTATTTT
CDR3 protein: CASSPRQGMTDTQYF

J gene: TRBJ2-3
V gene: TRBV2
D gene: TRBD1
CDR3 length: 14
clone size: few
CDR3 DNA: TGTGCCAGAACGACAGGGGGCGGTAGGGATACGCAGTATTTT
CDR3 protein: CARTTGGGRDTQYF

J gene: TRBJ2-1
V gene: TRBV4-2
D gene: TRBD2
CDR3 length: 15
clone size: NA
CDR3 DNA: TGTGCCAGCAGCCAAGCGGCGGGAGTCAGCAATGAGCAGTTCTTC
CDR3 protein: CASSQAAGVSNEQFF

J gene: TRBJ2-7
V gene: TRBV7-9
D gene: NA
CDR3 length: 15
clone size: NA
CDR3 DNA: TGTGCCAGCAGCAACCAGGGCACCCCGGAGGGCGAGCAGTACTTC
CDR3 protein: CASSNQGTPEGEQYF

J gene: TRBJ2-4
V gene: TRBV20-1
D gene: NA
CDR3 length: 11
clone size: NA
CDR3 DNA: TGCAGTGCTAGAGAGGGGCAGGTTCAGTACTTC
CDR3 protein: CSAREGQVQYF

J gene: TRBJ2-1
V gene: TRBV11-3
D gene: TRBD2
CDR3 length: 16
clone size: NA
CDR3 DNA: TGTGCCAGCAGCCCCGGGACTAGCGGACCGTACAATGAGCAGTTCTTC
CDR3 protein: CASSPGTSGPYNEQFF

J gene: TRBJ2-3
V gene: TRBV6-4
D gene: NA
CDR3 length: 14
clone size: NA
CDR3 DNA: TGTGCCAGCAGTGAAGCGGGCGGGACAGATACGCAGTATTTT
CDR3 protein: CASSEAGGTDTQYF